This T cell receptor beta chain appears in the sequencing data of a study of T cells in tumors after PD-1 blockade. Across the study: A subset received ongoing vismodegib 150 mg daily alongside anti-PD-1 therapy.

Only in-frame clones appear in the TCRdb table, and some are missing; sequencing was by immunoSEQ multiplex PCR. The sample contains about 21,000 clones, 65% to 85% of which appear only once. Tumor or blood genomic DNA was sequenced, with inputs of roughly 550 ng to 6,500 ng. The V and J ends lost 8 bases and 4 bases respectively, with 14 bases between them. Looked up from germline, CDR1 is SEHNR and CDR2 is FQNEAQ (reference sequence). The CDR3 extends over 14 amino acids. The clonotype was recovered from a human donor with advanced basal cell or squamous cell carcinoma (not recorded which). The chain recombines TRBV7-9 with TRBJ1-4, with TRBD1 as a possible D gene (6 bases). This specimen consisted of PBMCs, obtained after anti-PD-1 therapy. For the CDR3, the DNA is TGTGCCAGCTCACCCGACAGGATTAATGAAAAACTGTTTTTT. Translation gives CASSPDRINEKLFF.